This T cell receptor beta chain was identified during a study of shared clonotypes between healthy human individuals. The study separated CD4+ cells into CD45RA+ naive and CD45RA-negative memory subsets. As processed by the authors: ImmunoSEQ supplied junction-only sequences lacking quality scores, so filtering was different. Sequenced by immunoSEQ multiplex PCR; TCRdb stores in-frame clones only, minus some. That table supplies the V and J calls and clone size; D and trimming were determined from the DNA. Counted here are some 2,500,000 clones, under 95% occurring once; the ten biggest clones make up roughly 0.39%. Unmatched junction bases numbered 9, after V lost 5 bases and J lost 6 bases. The CDR3 has 15 amino acids. Germline assignment: CDR1 SGHVS and CDR2 FQNEAQ.

Sequencing was done on a sample of naive CD4+ T cells from PBMCs. Subset given: CD45RA+ positively selected. This TCR was recovered from a man between 18 and 35 years old in good health. Some clones in this sample may be carry-over from other donors' samples. The gene calls are TRBV7-8 and TRBJ1-1; 10 bases line up with TRBD1. CDR3 coding DNA: TGTGCCAGCAGCAAAATCCGGGACAGGGGCGCTGAAGCTTTCTTT. Translation: CASSKIRDRGAEAFF.